A selection of T cell receptor beta chains follows, all from one sample in a study of response to subunit inactivated influenza vaccine. From the RT-PCR reads, TCRdb called clonotypes with MiXCR, one entry per CDR3 protein. The sample records 800,000 to 1,000,000 distinct CDR3 sequences, less than 25% being singletons. The sequencing here drew on PBMCs from blood, taken roughly 5 days after vaccination. The receptor source for this set is a man aged 45-60 years who received an inactivated influenza vaccine. Each CDR3 is given with its conserved first and last residue. D genes are given only for firm matches. Clone sizes are given selectively: once, few, many, or a class where the clone is expanded.

J gene	D gene	CDR3 length	clone size	V gene	CDR3 DNA	CDR3 protein
TRBJ2-1	TRBD2	15	many	TRBV9	TGTGCCAGCAGCGTAGACGGGAGGGGCTACAATGAGCAGTTCTTC	CASSVDGRGYNEQFF
TRBJ2-1	TRBD2	19	-	TRBV10-3	TGTGCCATCAGCGCGGGACGCTGGACTAGCGGAGGGGGTGTAGGTGAGCAGTTCTTC	CAISAGRWTSGGGVGEQFF
TRBJ2-3	-	17	-	TRBV4-2	TGTGCCAGCAGCCAAGATTTAAGGGGACGTAGCACAGATACGCAGTATTTT	CASSQDLRGRSTDTQYF
TRBJ2-1	-	15	many	TRBV5-1	TGCGCCAGCAGCTTGGACGGTATTACCTACAATGAGCAGTTCTTC	CASSLDGITYNEQFF
TRBJ2-1	-	15	-	TRBV12-3/TRBV12-4	TGTGCCAGCAGCCCCTGGGGGAATGAAGCAAGTGAGCAGTTCTTC	CASSPWGNEASEQFF
TRBJ1-2	TRBD1	12	-	TRBV29-1	TGCAGCCTTTCCGGGACAGGGGATGGCTACACCTTC	CSLSGTGDGYTF
TRBJ2-7	-	13	few	TRBV11-2	TGTGCCAGCAGCTTAGAGCTGGGGGCCGAGCAGTACTTC	CASSLELGAEQYF
TRBJ2-1	-	13	-	TRBV6-2/TRBV6-3	TGTGCCAGCAGCCGGGGTGGGAGAGGCGAGCAGTTCTTC	CASSRGGRGEQFF
TRBJ2-3	TRBD2	15	-	TRBV6-1	TGTGCCAGCAGTAATGCGGGGGAGAACACAGATACGCAGTATTTT	CASSNAGENTDTQYF
TRBJ2-5	-	12	few	TRBV29-1	TGCAGCGTTCAACAGTACCAAGAGACCCAGTACTTC	CSVQQYQETQYF
TRBJ1-5	-	14	few	TRBV30	TGTGCCTGGAGGGGGAGGGCCAGCAATCAGCCCCAGCATTTT	CAWRGRASNQPQHF
TRBJ1-6	TRBD1	16	-	TRBV20-1	TGCAGTGCTAGACCTCCGGGACAGCCATATAATTCACCCCTCCACTTT	CSARPPGQPYNSPLHF
TRBJ2-5	-	14	-	TRBV14	TGTGCCAGCAGCCAAGATGTCAGCCAAGAGACCCAGTACTTC	CASSQDVSQETQYF
TRBJ2-2	-	15	-	TRBV6-1	TGTGCCAGCAGTGAACACGGCCAGAACACCGGGGAGCTGTTTTTT	CASSEHGQNTGELFF
TRBJ1-5	-	14	-	TRBV20-1	TGCAGTGCTACCGCTGGGAGGGGATCAGGGCCCCAGCATTTT	CSATAGRGSGPQHF
TRBJ2-7	TRBD1	14	few	TRBV20-1	TGCAGTGCAGGGAACCAAGGACAGGGCGACGAGCAGTACTTC	CSAGNQGQGDEQYF
TRBJ1-1	-	12	many	TRBV20-1	TGCAGTGCTAGTGGGACGCACACTGAAGCTTTCTTT	CSASGTHTEAFF
TRBJ1-1	TRBD1	15	few	TRBV7-9	TGTGCCAGCAGCTTAGCGGGGGCAGGGGGCACTGAAGCTTTCTTT	CASSLAGAGGTEAFF
TRBJ2-6	-	16	-	TRBV7-6	TGTGCCAGCAGCTCATTAGTAAGCTCTGGGGCCAACGTCCTGACTTTC	CASSSLVSSGANVLTF
TRBJ2-5	-	13	-	TRBV2	TGTGCCAGCAGTGGTGGGGGGAAAGAGACCCAGTACTTC	CASSGGGKETQYF
TRBJ2-7	-	16	-	TRBV6-2/TRBV6-3	TGTGCCAGCAGCAACACCTCCCTAGGACGCGCTAGGGAGCAGTACTTC	CASSNTSLGRAREQYF
TRBJ2-1	TRBD2	19	-	TRBV4-1	TGCGCCAGCAGCGCTGAGGGTCTCGAGCGGGGGAGACCTGGCAATGAGCAGTTCTTC	CASSAEGLERGRPGNEQFF
TRBJ2-3	TRBD2	20	few	TRBV28	TGTGCCAGCAGTTTCCCCCCCGGGACTAGCGGGGTACTTAGCACAGATACGCAGTATTTT	CASSFPPGTSGVLSTDTQYF
TRBJ1-1	-	12	-	TRBV29-1	TGCAGCGTTGATGGGGTTCGGACTGAAGCTTTCTTT	CSVDGVRTEAFF
TRBJ2-1	-	16	-	TRBV7-3	TGTGCCAGCAGCTTAATTGGGGGGGCCCGATACAATGAGCAGTTCTTC	CASSLIGGARYNEQFF
TRBJ2-3	-	14	-	TRBV4-2	TGTGCCAGCAGCCGGTCGACTAGCACAGATACGCAGTATTTT	CASSRSTSTDTQYF
TRBJ2-3	-	14	few	TRBV12-3/TRBV12-4	TGTGCCAGCAGCTTGCCACCCCGCACAGATACGCAGTATTTT	CASSLPPRTDTQYF
TRBJ2-1	-	14	many	TRBV29-1	TGCAGCGTGAGGACGGGAGTTTCACCCAATGAGCAGTTCTTC	CSVRTGVSPNEQFF
TRBJ1-6	TRBD1	16	-	TRBV7-9	TGTGCCAGCAGTTTGCAGGGGGGCCTGGCTAATTCACCCCTCCACTTT	CASSLQGGLANSPLHF
TRBJ2-1	TRBD1	16	few	TRBV7-3	TGTGCCAGCAGCTTAAGACAGGGTAGCTCCTACAATGAGCAGTTCTTC	CASSLRQGSSYNEQFF
TRBJ2-2	-	13	few	TRBV11-2	TGTGCCAGCAGCTTAGTTTTTACCGGGGAGCTGTTTTTT	CASSLVFTGELFF
TRBJ2-3	TRBD2	16	-	TRBV6-7	TGTGCTATCGAATTGGGGAAGCGGGGAGACACAGATACGCAGTATTTT	CAIELGKRGDTDTQYF
TRBJ2-3	-	14	many	TRBV5-1	TGCGCCAGCAGCTTTGGACAAAGCACAGATACGCAGTATTTT	CASSFGQSTDTQYF
TRBJ1-2	-	15	-	TRBV5-1	TGCGCCAGCAGCTTCGGACCCAGGGAGAGGTTTGGCTACACCTTC	CASSFGPRERFGYTF
TRBJ2-3	-	13	few	TRBV4-2	TGTGCCAGCAGCCAAGATATTGGCGATACGCAGTATTTT	CASSQDIGDTQYF
TRBJ2-3	TRBD2	14	-	TRBV12-3/TRBV12-4	TGTGCCAGCAGCCCCGGCGGGGGGGCCAATACGCAGTATTTT	CASSPGGGANTQYF
TRBJ2-7	-	12	-	TRBV6-2/TRBV6-3	TGTGCCAGCAGTCCCTTCAACTACGAGCAGTACTTC	CASSPFNYEQYF
TRBJ2-7	-	15	few	TRBV20-1	TGCAGTGCGGAGAGGTCGGGCAGGGCCCGAAACGAGCAGTACTTC	CSAERSGRARNEQYF
TRBJ2-5	TRBD2	17	few	TRBV25-1	TGTGCCAGCAGTGAAATAGAGGGCGGGAGAAGTCAAGAGACCCAGTACTTC	CASSEIEGGRSQETQYF
TRBJ2-7	TRBD1	18	few	TRBV5-5	TGTGCCAGCAGCTCACCGGGACAGGGAATTTATTTTTCCTACGAGCAGTACTTC	CASSSPGQGIYFSYEQYF